Only a few counts were recorded for the clone carrying this T cell receptor (beta chain). The antigen remains unidentified. This entry comes from a study of response to subunit inactivated influenza vaccine. V was pared by 4 bases and J by 6 bases, with 13 bases between. The CDR3 runs to 13 residues. Study-level results: Authors suggested each seasonal flu vaccination may recruit only limited numbers of new T cells.

From the RT-PCR reads, TCRdb called clonotypes with MiXCR, one entry per CDR3 protein. The sample lists 500,000 to 600,000 distinct CDR3 sequences; 12% to 15% were seen once. The source of this sequence is a middle-aged man who received an inactivated influenza vaccine. The material was PBMCs from blood, obtained 11 to 12 days after vaccination. This rearrangement joins TRBV12-3 or TRBV12-4 to TRBJ2-7; D ambiguous. Here the CDR3 reads CASSSPDHFEQYF. CDR3 DNA: TGTGCCAGCAGTTCCCCGGACCACTTCGAGCAGTACTTC.